Below are 27 T cell receptor beta chains sequenced from a single sample in a study of T-cell memory formation after mild COVID-19. TCRdb processed the 5' RACE reads anew with MiXCR; each CDR3 protein has one entry. The repertoire holds approximately 210,000 distinct CDR3 sequences, with approximately 30% as singletons. The sample consisted of PBMCs or a T cell subset sorted from them (not recorded which). The receptors originated from an adult woman who had mild COVID-19 (a few samples of this study predate the infection). Cell type and time point are not known.

This clonotype was seen a few times. The V call is TRBV7-9, the J call TRBJ2-1; D may be TRBD1 (6 bases). Per the germline V gene, CDR1 is SEHNR and CDR2 is FQNEAQ (reference sequence). V was shortened by 5 bases and J by 3 bases, with 14 bases between the two germline ends. The CDR3 extends over 15 amino acids. The CDR3 nucleotides read TGTGCCAGCAGCCCGGAGGCACAGGGCTACAATGAGCAGTTCTTC. As protein: CASSPEAQGYNEQFF.

The V call is TRBV5-6, the J call TRBJ2-2; 8 bases fit TRBD1. Germline-derived CDR1 and CDR2 are SGHDT and YYEEEE. The CDR3 runs 18 residues. V trimming: 4 bases; J trimming: 4 bases; junction bases outside the gene matches: 15. CDR3: CASSPTKRDRLTTGELFF. DNA of the CDR3: TGTGCCAGCAGCCCAACCAAACGGGACAGGTTGACCACCGGGGAGCTGTTTTTT.

This clonotype has more than one count but fewer than ten. This chain joins TRBV27 and TRBJ2-7, with 8 positions matching TRBD2. Germline trimming cut 5 bases from V and 3 bases from J; bases unmatched to any gene: 12. Germline assignment: CDR1 MNHEY and CDR2 SMNVEV (reference sequence). The CDR3 is made up of 16 amino acids. CDR3 loop: CASSLTGLDPFYEQYF. The CDR3 DNA follows: TGTGCCAGCAGTCTCACGGGACTAGATCCTTTCTACGAGCAGTACTTC.

This clonotype came up a few times. The chain links TRBV7-3 to TRBJ2-7, with 7 positions matching TRBD2. Germline values: CDR1 SGHTA, CDR2 FQGTGA. Losses at the gene ends were 0 bases for V and 5 bases for J; bases not matched to a gene: 1. CDR3 length equals 13 residues. The CDR3 bases are TGTGCCAGCAGCTTAACGGGGGGGAACGAGCAGTACTTC. Its translation is CASSLTGGNEQYF.

The rearrangement uses TRBV11-2 and TRBJ2-1; TRBD2 matches 12 bases. Germline loops: CDR1 SGHAT, CDR2 FQNNGV. Trimming took 5 bases from V and 3 from J; bases not matched to a gene: 5. CDR3 length equals 16 residues. The CDR3 protein is CASSNPGLAGYNEQFF. The CDR3 region has the DNA TGTGCCAGCAGCAATCCGGGACTAGCGGGCTACAATGAGCAGTTCTTC.

This chain joins TRBV24-1 and TRBJ2-3; D could derive from TRBD1 or TRBD2 (6 bases each). This CDR3 is 15 amino acids long. Per the germline V gene, CDR1 is KGHDR and CDR2 is SFDVKD. V was clipped by 5 bases and J by 0 bases, with 11 bases between them. The CDR3 reads CATSGRGPSTDTQYF. The CDR3 region has the DNA TGTGCCACCAGTGGTCGGGGGCCTAGCACAGATACGCAGTATTTT.

This clonotype has just a few counts. The chain joins TRBV4-2 to TRBJ2-5, with 7 bases identical to TRBD2. With 0 bases clipped from V and 5 bases from J, the junction kept 6 bases outside the gene matches. Germline loops: CDR1 LGHNA, CDR2 YNFKEQ. The CDR3 has 15 residues. The CDR3 DNA follows: TGTGCCAGCAGCCAAGATGGAAGCGGGGTCGAGACCCAGTACTTC. Amino acid sequence: CASSQDGSGVETQYF.

This clonotype was recorded a few times. V usage is TRBV2 and J usage is TRBJ2-3; 7 bases map to TRBD1. CDR3 size: 15 residues. V trimming: 2 bases; J trimming: 8 bases; junction bases outside the gene matches: 10. Looked up from germline, CDR1 is SNHLY and CDR2 is FYNNEI. CDR3 residues: CASSEKGGRVATQYF. CDR3 in DNA: TGTGCCAGCAGTGAAAAAGGGGGCCGGGTAGCTACGCAGTATTTT.

This chain connects TRBV6-1 to TRBJ2-3, with D uncertain. Per germline, CDR1 MNHNS and CDR2 SASEGT. Trimming stripped 4 bases from V and 6 bases from J, with 11 bases between. This CDR3 has 13 amino acids. The CDR3, as DNA: TGTGCCAGCAGTGTGACGGTTACGGATACGCAGTATTTT. This sequence encodes CASSVTVTDTQYF.

The rearrangement joins TRBV27 to TRBJ2-3, with 14 bases lining up with TRBD2. CDR3 length: 18 residues. V gave up 5 bases and J gave up 4 bases; unmatched junction bases: 11. Germline V gene sequence: CDR1 MNHEY, CDR2 SMNVEV (reference sequence). The CDR3 DNA reads TGTGCCAGCAGTCGCCCTGGGACTAGCGGGAGCTTCCCAGATACGCAGTATTTT. This translates into CASSRPGTSGSFPDTQYF.

This clonotype was seen a few times. The chain joins TRBV7-9 to TRBJ2-3, with TRBD1 as a possible D gene (5 bases). The V and J ends lost 5 bases and 6 bases respectively, with 18 bases between them. Germline V gene data show CDR1 as SEHNR and CDR2 as FQNEAQ (reference sequence). The CDR3 covers 15 residues. CDR3 nucleotides: TGTGCCAGCAGCCTCAGGGCCACCCGGCTTGATACGCAGTATTTT. This gives the protein CASSLRATRLDTQYF.

V and J are TRBV10-3 and TRBJ1-2; no clear D. There are 13 residues in the CDR3. Germline V gene sequence: CDR1 ENHRY, CDR2 SYGVKD. Trimming cost V 8 bases and J 5 bases, with 15 bases left between them. The chain's CDR3 is CAILREDKYGYTF. For the CDR3, the DNA is TGTGCCATCCTCCGGGAAGACAAGTATGGCTACACCTTC.

This clonotype was seen ten or more times. The chain joins TRBV5-5 to TRBJ1-1, with unresolved D. V was shortened by 2 bases and J by 0 bases, with 5 bases between the two germline ends. This CDR3 is built from 13 residues. Germline CDR1 is SGHKS and CDR2 is YYEKEE (reference sequence). DNA for the CDR3: TGTGCCAGCAGCTTTCGGTTGAACACTGAAGCTTTCTTT. This encodes CASSFRLNTEAFF.

This clonotype was recorded a few times. The genes are TRBV28 and TRBJ2-7; a possible D gene is TRBD2 (6 bases). The CDR3 contains 15 residues. Trimming stripped 6 bases from V and 3 bases from J, with 18 bases between. Germline V CDR1 and CDR2: MDHEN, SYDVKM. CDR3 nucleotide sequence: TGTGCCAGCAGGGGAAGCCTAGCGCTAAGCTACGAGCAGTACTTC. Translated: CASRGSLALSYEQYF. Complete variable domain (other parts from reference TRBV28 and TRBJ2-7): DVKVTQSSRYLVKRTGEKVFLECVQDMDHENMFWYRQDPGLGLRLIYFSYDVKMKEKGDIPEGYSVSREKKERFSLILESASTNQTSMYLCASRGSLALSYEQYFGPGTRLTVT.

The genes are TRBV12-3 or TRBV12-4 and TRBJ2-2, with TRBD1 matching 10 bases. This CDR3 comprises 18 residues. V dropped 6 bases and J dropped 3; count of bases not matched to a gene: 13. The chain's CDR3 is CASRPPSGTGDYTGELFF. The CDR3 coding sequence is TGTGCCAGCAGACCCCCCTCCGGGACAGGGGACTACACCGGGGAGCTGTTTTTT.

The chain is built from TRBV6-6 and TRBJ2-7; D perhaps matches TRBD1 (6 bases). The CDR3 spans 13 residues. The V end was cut by 2 bases, the J end by 3 bases, with 8 bases between. Germline values: CDR1 MNHNY, CDR2 SVGAGI (reference sequence). The CDR3 loop reads CASSYGDIYEQYF. The CDR3 nucleotides are TGTGCCAGCAGTTACGGGGACATCTACGAGCAGTACTTC.

V and J are TRBV11-2 and TRBJ2-3; D is unclear. Germline V gene data show CDR1 as SGHAT and CDR2 as FQNNGV. The CDR3 runs 13 residues. V was pared by 0 bases and J by 5 bases, with 6 bases between. The CDR3, as DNA: TGTGCCAGCAGCTTAGATAATGGAGATACGCAGTATTTT. Its translation: CASSLDNGDTQYF.

This clonotype was seen more than once but under ten times. The chain uses TRBV20-1 and TRBJ2-4; the D gene is possibly TRBD2 (6 bases). The CDR3 loop spans 17 amino acids. V lost 1 base to trimming and J lost 7 bases, with 23 bases between them. The germline CDR1 and CDR2 sequences are DFQATT and SNEGSKA (reference sequence). CDR3 protein: CSARANRDWAFFNIQYF. CDR3 in DNA: TGCAGTGCTAGAGCGAACCGGGACTGGGCATTTTTTAACATTCAGTACTTC.

Many counts were recorded for this clonotype. The chain joins TRBV12-3 or TRBV12-4 to TRBJ1-5, with D tentatively TRBD1 (5 bases). The CDR3 is 13 amino acids. V shed 2 bases and J shed 5 bases, with 7 bases lying between them. The CDR3 is CASSLRDYQPQHF. CDR3 nucleotide sequence: TGTGCCAGCAGTTTAAGGGACTATCAGCCCCAGCATTTT.

For the CDR3, the DNA is TGCGCCAGCAGCCCCTGGACAGGCGGGGGAAATGAGCAGTTCTTC. It specifies CASSPWTGGGNEQFF. The gene calls are TRBV5-1 and TRBJ2-1, with D perhaps assigned TRBD1 or TRBD2 (7 bases each). The CDR3 contains 15 residues. The germline V and J ends were trimmed by 4 bases and 7 bases, with 18 bases remaining between them. CDR1 SGHRS and CDR2 YFSETQ come from the germline V gene.

The chain carries TRBV13 and TRBJ2-7; 8 bases align to TRBD1. J was trimmed by 7 bases and V by 5 bases; bases with no gene match: 7. Germline V gene sequence: CDR1 PRHDT, CDR2 FYEKMQ (reference sequence). CDR3 length: 13 amino acids. Here the CDR3 DNA reads TGTGCCAGCAGCCCCCGACAGGGGCGGGAGCAGTACTTC. This encodes CASSPRQGREQYF.

This clonotype was detected a few times. The chain employs TRBV20-1 and TRBJ1-1; 7 bases line up with TRBD1. The CDR3 is made up of 14 amino acids. Germline loops: CDR1 DFQATT, CDR2 SNEGSKA (reference sequence). The ends lost 5 bases at V and 5 bases at J; junction bases unmatched: 11. CDR3 sequence: CSADGEGAYTEAFF. The CDR3, as DNA: TGCAGTGCTGATGGAGAGGGGGCATATACTGAAGCTTTCTTT.

V is TRBV29-1 and J is TRBJ2-6, with 8 bases lining up with TRBD1. J lost 0 bases, V lost 6 bases, and 1 base had no gene match. Looked up from germline, CDR1 is SQVTM and CDR2 is ANQGSEA. The CDR3 is 14 amino acids. The CDR3 spells CSVGQDSGANVLTF. CDR3 in DNA: TGCAGCGTGGGACAGGACTCTGGGGCCAACGTCCTGACTTTC.

The gene calls are TRBV7-8 and TRBJ2-7, with D tentatively TRBD1 or TRBD2 (5 bases each). Germline assignment: CDR1 SGHVS and CDR2 FQNEAQ. This CDR3 has 13 residues. With 5 bases removed from V and 2 bases from J, the gap between germline ends came to 10 bases. CDR3 protein: CASSEVGPYEQYF. The CDR3 bases are TGTGCCAGCAGCGAGGTGGGACCCTACGAGCAGTACTTC.

This clonotype was seen ten or more times. The J gene is TRBJ2-1, the V gene TRBV5-1; D call uncertain. V shed 0 bases and J shed 7 bases, with 5 bases lying between them. Germline V gives CDR1 SGHRS, CDR2 YFSETQ. This CDR3 comprises 12 residues. The CDR3 spells CASSLDGNEQFF. In DNA, the CDR3 is TGCGCCAGCAGCTTGGACGGGAATGAGCAGTTCTTC.

This clonotype was counted only a few times. V usage is TRBV5-1 and J usage is TRBJ1-1, with D possibly being TRBD1 (5 bases). The V gene lost 1 base and the J gene lost 8 bases, with 15 bases spanning the gap. CDR1 is SGHRS, CDR2 YFSETQ, per germline. The CDR3 contains 14 residues. The CDR3 DNA follows: TGCGCCAGCAGCTTGTTTCAGGGTTTGGACGAAGCTTTCTTT. Its protein product is CASSLFQGLDEAFF. Full variable domain (remainder filled in from reference TRBV5-1 and TRBJ1-1): KAGVTQTPRYLIKTRGQQVTLSCSPISGHRSVSWYQQTPGQGLQFLFEYFSETQRNKGNFPGRFSGRQFSNSRSEMNVSTLELGDSALYLCASSLFQGLDEAFFGQGTRLTVV.

This clonotype was counted once. V gene TRBV25-1 combines with J gene TRBJ2-1, with 8 bases that match TRBD1. The V segment lost 1 base and the J segment 6 bases; nucleotides outside the gene matches: 5. Germline values: CDR1 MGHDK, CDR2 SYGVNS. There are 15 residues in the CDR3. The CDR3 DNA follows: TGTGCCAGCAGTGAATCTGGGACAGGACTCAATGAGCAGTTCTTC. This sequence encodes CASSESGTGLNEQFF.